The sequence of this T cell receptor beta chain was determined in a study of T-cell memory formation after mild COVID-19. Trimming took 0 bases from V and 0 from J, leaving 6 bases between them. The CDR3 runs to 15 residues. CDR1 and CDR2 from the germline V gene are LGHNA and YSLEER. Each CDR3 protein gets one entry after TCRdb re-called the 5' RACE reads with MiXCR. The profile shows around 200,000 distinct CDR3 sequences, 9.5% of them singletons. In its sample, this clonotype was seen a few times. The TCR was taken from a young man who had mild COVID-19 (a few samples of this study predate the infection). Cell type and time point are not known. The rearrangement uses TRBV4-3 and TRBJ1-3; D is uncertain. The source material was PBMCs or a T cell subset sorted from them (not recorded which). The DNA for the CDR3 is TGCGCCAGCAGCCAAGATTCAGGCTCTGGAAACACCATATATTTT. This encodes CASSQDSGSGNTIYF.